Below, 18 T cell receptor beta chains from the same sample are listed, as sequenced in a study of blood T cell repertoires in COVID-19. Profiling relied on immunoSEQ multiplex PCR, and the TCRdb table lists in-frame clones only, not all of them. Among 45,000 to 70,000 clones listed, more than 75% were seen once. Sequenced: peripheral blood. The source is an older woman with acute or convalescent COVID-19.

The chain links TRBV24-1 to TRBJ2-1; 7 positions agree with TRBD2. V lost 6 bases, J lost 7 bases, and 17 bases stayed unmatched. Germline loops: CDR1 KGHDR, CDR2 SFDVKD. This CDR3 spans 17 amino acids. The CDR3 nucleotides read TGTGCCACCAGTTCCCTCGGCGGGGGAGGACTGGGGAATGAGCAGTTCTTC. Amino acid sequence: CATSSLGGGGLGNEQFF.

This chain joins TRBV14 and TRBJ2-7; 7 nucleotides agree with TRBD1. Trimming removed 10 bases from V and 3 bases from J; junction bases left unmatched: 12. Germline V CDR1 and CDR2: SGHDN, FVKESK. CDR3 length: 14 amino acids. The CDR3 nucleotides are TGTGCCAACGTCCAACTTACAGGGGTCTACGAGCAGTACTTC. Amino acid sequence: CANVQLTGVYEQYF.

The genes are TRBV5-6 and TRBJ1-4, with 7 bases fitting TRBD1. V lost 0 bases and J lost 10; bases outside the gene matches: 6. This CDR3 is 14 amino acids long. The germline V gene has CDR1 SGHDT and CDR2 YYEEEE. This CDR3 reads CASSLGRGLGKLFF. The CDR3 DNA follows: TGTGCCAGCAGCTTGGGGAGGGGGCTAGGAAAACTGTTTTTT.

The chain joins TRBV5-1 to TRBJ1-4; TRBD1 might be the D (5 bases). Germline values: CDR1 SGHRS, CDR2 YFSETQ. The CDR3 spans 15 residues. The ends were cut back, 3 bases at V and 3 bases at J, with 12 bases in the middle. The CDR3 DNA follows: TGCGCCAGCAGCTCAAAACAGGCGGCTAATGAAAAACTGTTTTTT. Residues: CASSSKQAANEKLFF.

The CDR3 sequence: CASSLGLLTPEGAKNIQYF. DNA of the CDR3: TGCGCCAGCAGCTTGGGATTACTGACACCCGAAGGAGCCAAAAACATTCAGTACTTC. The chain is built from TRBV5-1 and TRBJ2-4, with unresolved D. This CDR3 contains 19 residues. V shed 0 bases and J shed 0 bases, with 19 bases lying between them. Germline assignment: CDR1 SGHRS and CDR2 YFSETQ. The full variable domain, completed using reference TRBV5-1 and TRBJ2-4, is KAGVTQTPRYLIKTRGQQVTLSCSPISGHRSVSWYQQTPGQGLQFLFEYFSETQRNKGNFPGRFSGRQFSNSRSEMNVSTLELGDSALYLCASSLGLLTPEGAKNIQYFGAGTRLSVL.

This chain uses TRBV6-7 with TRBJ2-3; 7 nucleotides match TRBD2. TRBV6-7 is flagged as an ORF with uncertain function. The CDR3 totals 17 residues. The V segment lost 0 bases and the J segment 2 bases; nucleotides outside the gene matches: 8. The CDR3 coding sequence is TGTGCCAGCAGTTACTCCCTGGGGGGGGGAAACACAGATACGCAGTATTTT. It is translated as CASSYSLGGGNTDTQYF.

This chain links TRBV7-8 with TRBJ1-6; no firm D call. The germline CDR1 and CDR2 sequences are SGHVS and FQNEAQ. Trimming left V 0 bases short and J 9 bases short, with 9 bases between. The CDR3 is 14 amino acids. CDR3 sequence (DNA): TGTGCCAGCAGCTTAGCTAGCCTGGGTTCACCCCTCCACTTT. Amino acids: CASSLASLGSPLHF.

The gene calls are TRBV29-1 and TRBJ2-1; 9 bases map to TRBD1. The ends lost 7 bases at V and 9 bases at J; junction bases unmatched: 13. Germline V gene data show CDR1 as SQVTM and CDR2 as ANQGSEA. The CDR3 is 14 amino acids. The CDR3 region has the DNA TGCAGCGCCCTGGGACAGGGAATCCTCAGTGAGCAGTTCTTC. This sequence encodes CSALGQGILSEQFF.

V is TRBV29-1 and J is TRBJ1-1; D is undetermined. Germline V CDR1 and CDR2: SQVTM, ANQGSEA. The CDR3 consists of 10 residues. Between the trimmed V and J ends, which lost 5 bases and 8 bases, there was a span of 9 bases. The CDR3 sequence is CSVYYGEAFF. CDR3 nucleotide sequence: TGCAGCGTTTACTATGGAGAAGCTTTCTTT.

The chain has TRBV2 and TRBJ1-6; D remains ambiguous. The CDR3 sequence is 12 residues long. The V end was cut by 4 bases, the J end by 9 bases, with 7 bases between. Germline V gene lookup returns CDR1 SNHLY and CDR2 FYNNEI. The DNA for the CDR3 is TGTGCCAGCAGTGGGAGATCTTCACCCCTCCACTTT. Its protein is CASSGRSSPLHF.

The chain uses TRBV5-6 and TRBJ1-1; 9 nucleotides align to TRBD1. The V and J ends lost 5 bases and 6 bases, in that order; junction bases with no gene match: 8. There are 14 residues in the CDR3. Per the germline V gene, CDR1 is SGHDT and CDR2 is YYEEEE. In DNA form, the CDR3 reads TGTGCCAGCAGTCGGTGGACAGGGGAGGCTGAAGCTTTCTTT. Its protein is CASSRWTGEAEAFF. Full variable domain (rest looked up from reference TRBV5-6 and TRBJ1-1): DAGVTQSPTHLIKTRGQQVTLRCSPKSGHDTVSWYQQALGQGPQFIFQYYEEEERQRGNFPDRFSGHQFPNYSSELNVNALLLGDSALYLCASSRWTGEAEAFFGQGTRLTVV.

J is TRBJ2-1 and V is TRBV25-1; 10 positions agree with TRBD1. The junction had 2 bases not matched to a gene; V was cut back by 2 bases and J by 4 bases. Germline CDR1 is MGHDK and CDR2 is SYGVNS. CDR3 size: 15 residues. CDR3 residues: CASSERTGGYNEQFF. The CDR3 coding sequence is TGTGCCAGCAGTGAAAGGACAGGGGGTTACAATGAGCAGTTCTTC.

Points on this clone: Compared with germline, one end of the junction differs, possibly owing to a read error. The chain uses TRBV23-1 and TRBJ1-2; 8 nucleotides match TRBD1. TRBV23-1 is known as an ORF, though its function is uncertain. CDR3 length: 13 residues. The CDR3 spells CARSQVQGDAYTF. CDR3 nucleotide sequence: TGCGCCAGAAGTCAGGTACAGGGGGATGCGTACACCTTC.

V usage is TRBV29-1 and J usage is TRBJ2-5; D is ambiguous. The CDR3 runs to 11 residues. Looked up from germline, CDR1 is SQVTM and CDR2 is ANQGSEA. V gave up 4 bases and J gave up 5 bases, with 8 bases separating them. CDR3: CSVGQAETQYF. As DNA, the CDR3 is TGCAGCGTTGGGCAGGCGGAGACCCAGTACTTC.

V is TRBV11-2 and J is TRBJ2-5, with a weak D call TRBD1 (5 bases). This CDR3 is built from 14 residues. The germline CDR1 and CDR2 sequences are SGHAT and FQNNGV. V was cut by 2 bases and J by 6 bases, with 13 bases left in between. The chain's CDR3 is CASSLNRFLQTQYF. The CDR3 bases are TGTGCCAGCAGCTTAAACAGGTTTCTTCAGACCCAGTACTTC.

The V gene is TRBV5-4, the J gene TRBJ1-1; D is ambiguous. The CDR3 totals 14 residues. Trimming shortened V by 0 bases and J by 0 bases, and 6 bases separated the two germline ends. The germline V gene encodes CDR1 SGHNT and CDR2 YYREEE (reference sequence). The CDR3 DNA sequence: TGTGCCAGCAGCTTGGACAGTATGAACACTGAAGCTTTCTTT. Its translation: CASSLDSMNTEAFF.

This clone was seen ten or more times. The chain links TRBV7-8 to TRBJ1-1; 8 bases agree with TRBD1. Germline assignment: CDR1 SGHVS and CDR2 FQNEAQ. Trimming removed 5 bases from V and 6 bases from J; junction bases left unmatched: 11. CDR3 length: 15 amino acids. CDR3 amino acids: CASSLSTGVNAEAFF. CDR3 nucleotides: TGTGCCAGCAGCCTATCGACAGGGGTGAATGCTGAAGCTTTCTTT.

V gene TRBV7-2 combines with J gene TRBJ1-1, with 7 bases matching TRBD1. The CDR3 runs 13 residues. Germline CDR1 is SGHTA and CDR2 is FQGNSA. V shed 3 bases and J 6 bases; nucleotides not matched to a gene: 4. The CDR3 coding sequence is TGTGCCAGCAGCTTGGACAGGTTCGCTGAAGCTTTCTTT. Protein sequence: CASSLDRFAEAFF. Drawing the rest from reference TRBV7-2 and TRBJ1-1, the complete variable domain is GAGVSQSPSNKVTEKGKDVELRCDPISGHTALYWYRQSLGQGLEFLIYFQGNSAPDKSGLPSDRFSAERTGGSVSTLTIQRTQQEDSAVYLCASSLDRFAEAFFGQGTRLTVV.